The 30 T cell receptor beta chains listed next were all sequenced from one sample in a study of shared T cell receptors in the human thymus. The assay was immunoSEQ multiplex PCR, and TCRdb's table has in-frame clones only and misses some. Of about 660,000 clones in the sample, 70% to 90% were seen once. These data also formed part of another study, on human thymus T cells.

The specimen sequenced was thymocytes. These receptor sequences come from a boy less than two years old with a congenital heart defect.

The V call is TRBV2, the J call TRBJ2-1; 9 nucleotides align to TRBD2. The CDR3 consists of 21 residues. Trimming took 2 bases from V and 2 from J; bases not matched to a gene: 19. From germline, CDR1 is SNHLY and CDR2 FYNNEI. Here the CDR3 reads CASSEKLGPSGMGETYNEQFF. The CDR3 DNA reads as TGTGCCAGCAGTGAAAAATTGGGGCCTAGCGGGATGGGAGAAACCTACAATGAGCAGTTCTTC.

The chain has TRBV5-8 and TRBJ1-1, with 8 positions matching TRBD1. The CDR3 has 14 amino acids. The germline V gene encodes CDR1 SGHTS and CDR2 YDEGEE. V dropped 3 bases and J dropped 0; count of bases not matched to a gene: 1. The CDR3 region is CASSSGQVNTEAFF. The DNA of the CDR3 is TGTGCCAGCAGCTCGGGACAGGTGAACACTGAAGCTTTCTTT. Looking up the rest from reference TRBV5-8 and TRBJ1-1 gives the full variable domain: EAGVTQSPTHLIKTRGQQATLRCSPISGHTSVYWYQQALGLGLQFLLWYDEGEERNRGNFPPRFSGRQFPNYSSELNVNALELEDSALYLCASSSGQVNTEAFFGQGTRLTVV.

This chain connects TRBV6-5 to TRBJ1-1; D gene ambiguous. The germline CDR1 and CDR2 sequences are MNHEY and SVGAGI. This CDR3 contains 15 residues. Trimming stripped 0 bases from V and 1 base from J, with 9 bases between. In DNA form, the CDR3 reads TGTGCCAGCAGTTACTCGAAATCAGGGAACACTGAAGCTTTCTTT. It encodes CASSYSKSGNTEAFF.

The chain links TRBV6-4 to TRBJ2-4; D perhaps matches TRBD1 (7 bases). CDR3 length equals 18 residues. Germline V gene lookup returns CDR1 MRHNA and CDR2 SNTAGT. V lost 8 bases to trimming and J lost 0 bases, with 23 bases between them. Here the CDR3 reads CASLRGRGLHLAKNIQYF. CDR3 sequence (DNA): TGTGCCAGCCTGCGGGGCAGGGGGTTGCACTTAGCCAAAAACATTCAGTACTTC.

A single count supports this clone. V gene TRBV27 combines with J gene TRBJ1-2, with 9 bases lining up with TRBD1. CDR3 length equals 14 residues. V lost 5 bases, J lost 8 bases, and 9 bases stayed unmatched. Germline-derived CDR1 and CDR2 are MNHEY and SMNVEV (reference sequence). The CDR3 sequence: CASSKTHRGQGYTF. CDR3 nucleotides: TGTGCCAGCAGTAAGACTCACAGGGGGCAGGGCTACACCTTC.

This clone was detected only once. The chain joins TRBV7-2 to TRBJ1-4, with D unresolved. Germline loops: CDR1 SGHTA, CDR2 FQGNSA. Trimming cost V 3 bases and J 5 bases, with 16 bases left between them. The CDR3 consists of 16 residues. CDR3 nucleotides: TGTGCCAGCAGCTTTATTTCCCTTGAGCCAAATGAAAAACTGTTTTTT. Translating it yields CASSFISLEPNEKLFF.

This chain connects TRBV5-1 to TRBJ1-1; tentative D call: TRBD1 (6 bases). V dropped 1 base and J dropped 5 bases, with 12 bases sitting between them. This CDR3 is 14 amino acids long. Germline CDR1 is SGHRS and CDR2 is YFSETQ. In DNA form, the CDR3 reads TGCGCCAGCAGCTTGCACAGGGAAGGTACTGAAGCTTTCTTT. It yields the protein CASSLHREGTEAFF.

The chain carries TRBV27 and TRBJ1-2; possible D gene TRBD1, 6 bases. V was shortened by 4 bases and J by 8 bases, with 14 bases between the two germline ends. The germline V gene encodes CDR1 MNHEY and CDR2 SMNVEV (reference sequence). The CDR3 spans 13 residues. The DNA for the CDR3 is TGTGCCAGCAGTTATACAGGGATAGGGGGCTACACCTTC. It specifies CASSYTGIGGYTF.

The V gene is TRBV10-3, the J gene TRBJ2-7; TRBD2 matches at 12 bases. The V gene's germline CDR1 is ENHRY and CDR2 SYGVKD. Trimming took 4 bases from V and 3 from J; bases not matched to a gene: 4. The CDR3 sequence is 15 residues long. CDR3 protein: CAISGGLAGFYEQYF. For the CDR3, the DNA is TGTGCCATCAGTGGGGGACTAGCGGGCTTCTACGAGCAGTACTTC.

The chain joins TRBV9 to TRBJ2-3, with 8 bases aligning to TRBD2. The CDR3 runs to 15 residues. Germline V gene lookup returns CDR1 SGDLS and CDR2 YYNGEE. Trimming at V came to 0 bases and at J to 7 bases, leaving 7 bases not matched to a gene. The DNA for the CDR3 is TGTGCCAGCAGCGTAGCTGCGGGAGGATCGAATACGCAGTATTTT. Amino acid sequence: CASSVAAGGSNTQYF.

This clone occurred once. The chain has TRBV19 and TRBJ2-3; a possible D gene is TRBD2 (6 bases). CDR1 LNHDA and CDR2 SQIVND come from the germline V gene (reference sequence). The germline V and J ends were trimmed by 7 bases and 1 base, with 21 bases remaining between them. The length of the CDR3 is 17 residues. The CDR3: CASTGPRENWGTDTQYF. The CDR3 coding sequence is TGTGCCAGTACCGGCCCACGGGAGAATTGGGGCACAGATACGCAGTATTTT.

The CDR3 sequence is CASSQRSLPEEGNQPQHF. In DNA, the CDR3 is TGCGCCAGCAGCCAACGATCCCTACCGGAGGAGGGCAATCAGCCCCAGCATTTT. The chain couples TRBV4-1 to TRBJ1-5; no clear D. V was clipped by 2 bases and J by 2 bases, with 19 bases between them. CDR1 MGHRA and CDR2 YSYEKL come from the germline V gene. CDR3 length: 18 residues.

The chain recombines TRBV6-1 with TRBJ2-1, with TRBD2 matching over 11 bases. This CDR3 has 14 amino acids. With 11 bases clipped from V and 6 bases from J, the junction kept 9 bases outside the gene matches. From germline, CDR1 is MNHNS and CDR2 SASEGT. The CDR3 reads CAVPGTSGSNEQFF. CDR3 coding DNA: TGTGCCGTCCCGGGGACTAGCGGAAGCAATGAGCAGTTCTTC.

The chain combines TRBV7-9 with TRBJ2-1; TRBD2 aligns across 8 bases. After removal of 7 bases from V and 8 bases from J, the junction contained 10 bases not matched to a gene. The CDR3 consists of 14 residues. CDR1 is SEHNR, CDR2 FQNEAQ, per germline (reference sequence). The CDR3 nucleotides are TGTGCCAGCAAAACTGGGACTAGTCGCGATGAGCAGTTCTTC. Translating it yields CASKTGTSRDEQFF.

The chain couples TRBV10-3 to TRBJ2-3; 8 bases fit TRBD2. Trimming took 3 bases from V and 6 from J; bases not matched to a gene: 5. CDR3 length: 14 amino acids. Germline assignment: CDR1 ENHRY and CDR2 SYGVKD. The CDR3 DNA is TGTGCCATCAGTGAAACTAGCGGCGGTGATACGCAGTATTTT. This codes for CAISETSGGDTQYF.

CDR3 bases: TGTGCCAGCAGCGTAGGCCGCGGACAGGGTCTGAACACTGAAGCTTTCTTT. Protein sequence: CASSVGRGQGLNTEAFF. This chain connects TRBV9 to TRBJ1-1; TRBD1 aligns across 8 bases. Losses at the gene ends were 0 bases for V and 0 bases for J; bases not matched to a gene: 7. The CDR3 is 17 amino acids. The germline V gene has CDR1 SGDLS and CDR2 YYNGEE.

The J gene is TRBJ1-1, the V gene TRBV9, with 9 positions matching TRBD1. CDR1 SGDLS and CDR2 YYNGEE come from the germline V gene. With 4 bases clipped from V and 4 bases from J, the junction kept 8 bases outside the gene matches. This CDR3 is built from 15 residues. The CDR3 region has the DNA TGTGCCAGCAGCCCAAATACAGGGGGCGGCACTGAAGCTTTCTTT. Translating gives CASSPNTGGGTEAFF.

The J gene is TRBJ1-1, the V gene TRBV5-3; TRBD1 matches at 7 bases. TRBV5-3 is an ORF for which the function is uncertain. The CDR3 runs to 15 residues. Germline trimming cut 4 bases from V and 0 bases from J; bases unmatched to any gene: 6. CDR3 DNA: TGTGCCAGAAGCCCGCCGGGACAGATGAACACTGAAGCTTTCTTT. Translating it yields CARSPPGQMNTEAFF.

This chain joins TRBV7-6 and TRBJ2-7; 8 bases map to TRBD1. This CDR3 comprises 15 residues. J lost 2 bases, V lost 0 bases, and 3 bases had no gene match. Germline V gives CDR1 SGHVS, CDR2 FNYEAQ. The CDR3 DNA reads as TGTGCCAGCAGCTTAGCGGGGGACAGGCCCTACGAGCAGTACTTC. The encoded protein is CASSLAGDRPYEQYF.

This clone was counted once. The chain employs TRBV13 and TRBJ2-3, with 9 bases identical to TRBD2. Per the germline V gene, CDR1 is PRHDT and CDR2 is FYEKMQ (reference sequence). The CDR3 runs to 14 residues. V shed 3 bases and J 3 bases; nucleotides not matched to a gene: 1. The CDR3, as DNA: TGTGCCAGCAGCTTGCGGGAGGGAACAGATACGCAGTATTTT. Residues: CASSLREGTDTQYF.

The chain recombines TRBV11-3 with TRBJ2-1; 10 positions agree with TRBD1. This CDR3 is built from 15 residues. Trimming took 4 bases from V and 4 from J; bases not matched to a gene: 4. CDR1 SGHNT and CDR2 YENEEA come from the germline V gene. CDR3 protein: CASSSGTGVYNEQFF. Written as DNA, the CDR3 is TGTGCCAGCAGCTCCGGGACAGGGGTTTACAATGAGCAGTTCTTC.

The chain recombines TRBV5-1 with TRBJ2-1, with 9 positions matching TRBD2. V dropped 1 base and J dropped 4; count of bases not matched to a gene: 3. This CDR3 contains 15 residues. Germline V gene data show CDR1 as SGHRS and CDR2 as YFSETQ. CDR3 region: CASSLTAGGYNEQFF. In DNA form, the CDR3 reads TGCGCCAGCAGCTTGACGGCGGGGGGGTACAATGAGCAGTTCTTC.

The V and J genes are TRBV27 and TRBJ2-5, with D possibly being TRBD1 (6 bases). Germline CDR1 is MNHEY and CDR2 is SMNVEV (reference sequence). The V gene lost 5 bases and the J gene lost 5 bases, with 21 bases spanning the gap. This CDR3 is built from 16 residues. This chain's CDR3 is CASSPRGTWAEETQYF. The CDR3 nucleotides read TGTGCCAGCAGTCCGCGTGGGACATGGGCAGAGGAGACCCAGTACTTC.

V and J are TRBV11-2 and TRBJ2-6; 7 positions match TRBD1. The CDR3 loop spans 17 amino acids. CDR1 SGHAT and CDR2 FQNNGV come from the germline V gene. Unmatched junction bases numbered 9, after V lost 5 bases and J lost 2 bases. In DNA form, the CDR3 reads TGTGCCAGCAGCCTAAGAGAAACAGGGGCTGGGGCCAACGTCCTGACTTTC. Translated, it gives CASSLRETGAGANVLTF.

The J gene is TRBJ2-1, the V gene TRBV4-2, with TRBD2 identical over 12 bases. This CDR3 contains 18 residues. J was trimmed by 5 bases and V by 0 bases; bases with no gene match: 8. Germline loops: CDR1 LGHNA, CDR2 YNFKEQ. CDR3: CASSQDGASGRANNEQFF. CDR3 DNA sequence: TGTGCCAGCAGCCAAGATGGGGCTAGCGGGAGGGCCAACAATGAGCAGTTCTTC.

V gene TRBV19 combines with J gene TRBJ1-2, with a weak D call TRBD1 (5 bases). The CDR3 extends over 13 amino acids. Germline values: CDR1 LNHDA, CDR2 SQIVND (reference sequence). The ends were cut back, 5 bases at V and 3 bases at J, with 10 bases in the middle. In DNA, the CDR3 is TGTGCCAGTAGTCGCCGGGACTACTATGGCTACACCTTC. It codes for CASSRRDYYGYTF.

This sequence joins TRBV7-8 and TRBJ1-2; 9 positions agree with TRBD1. Germline trimming cut 11 bases from V and 5 bases from J; bases unmatched to any gene: 12. The CDR3 contains 14 residues. CDR1 and CDR2 from the germline V gene are SGHVS and FQNEAQ. DNA for the CDR3: TGTGCCCGGGTGCCGACAGGGGGTAATTATGGCTACACCTTC. Translation gives CARVPTGGNYGYTF.

The chain recombines TRBV6-5 with TRBJ2-2; 10 positions match TRBD2. The J segment lost 4 bases and the V segment lost 4 bases, leaving 6 bases of the junction unmatched. Germline CDR1 and CDR2: MNHEY and SVGAGI. This CDR3 contains 16 residues. The DNA for the CDR3 is TGTGCCAGCAGTTTTTTGAGCGGGAGGGCCACCGGGGAGCTGTTTTTT. It encodes CASSFLSGRATGELFF.

The chain uses TRBV28 and TRBJ1-5; 7 nucleotides line up with TRBD1. With 5 bases clipped from V and 3 bases from J, the junction kept 13 bases outside the gene matches. Per the germline V gene, CDR1 is MDHEN and CDR2 is SYDVKM. The CDR3 consists of 17 residues. Here the CDR3 DNA reads TGTGCCAGCAGTCCCCCGACAGGGCGGAGGCACAATCAGCCCCAGCATTTT. Amino acids: CASSPPTGRRHNQPQHF. The whole variable domain, remainder taken from reference TRBV28 and TRBJ1-5, is DVKVTQSSRYLVKRTGEKVFLECVQDMDHENMFWYRQDPGLGLRLIYFSYDVKMKEKGDIPEGYSVSREKKERFSLILESASTNQTSMYLCASSPPTGRRHNQPQHFGDGTRLSIL.

This clone was detected once. The V and J genes are TRBV11-3 and TRBJ1-1; TRBD1 matches 7 bases. Germline V gene sequence: CDR1 SGHNT, CDR2 YENEEA. J gave up 1 base and V 10 bases, and 9 bases lay outside the gene matches. CDR3 length: 14 residues. The CDR3 is CAIRSGGPNTEAFF. The CDR3 DNA is TGTGCCATCCGGTCAGGGGGACCGAACACTGAAGCTTTCTTT.